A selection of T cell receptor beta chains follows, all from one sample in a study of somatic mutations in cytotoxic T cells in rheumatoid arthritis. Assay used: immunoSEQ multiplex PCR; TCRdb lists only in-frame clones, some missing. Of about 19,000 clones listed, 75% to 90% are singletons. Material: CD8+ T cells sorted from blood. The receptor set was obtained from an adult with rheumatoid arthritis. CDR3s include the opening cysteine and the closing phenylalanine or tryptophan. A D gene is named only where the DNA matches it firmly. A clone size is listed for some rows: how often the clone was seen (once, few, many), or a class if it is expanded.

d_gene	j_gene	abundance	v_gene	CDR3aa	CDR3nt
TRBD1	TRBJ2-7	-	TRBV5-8	CASSPGQGVSYEQYF	TGTGCCAGCAGCCCCGGGCAGGGGGTCTCCTACGAGCAGTACTTC
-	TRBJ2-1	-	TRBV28	CASRSTGYYNEQFF	TGTGCCAGCAGATCAACAGGGTACTACAATGAGCAGTTCTTC
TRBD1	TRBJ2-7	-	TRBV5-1	CASSLGFGTGSYEQYF	TGCGCCAGCAGCTTGGGGTTTGGGACAGGGTCTTACGAGCAGTACTTC
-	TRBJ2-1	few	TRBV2	CASSDVYVSDEQFF	TGTGCCAGCAGTGATGTTTACGTCAGCGATGAGCAGTTCTTC
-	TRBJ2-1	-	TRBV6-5	CASSYLSSYNEQFF	TGTGCCAGCAGTTACCTGAGCTCCTACAATGAGCAGTTCTTC
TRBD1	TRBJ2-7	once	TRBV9	CASSVAFTGDEGYEQYF	TGTGCCAGCAGCGTAGCGTTTACAGGGGATGAGGGCTACGAGCAGTACTTC
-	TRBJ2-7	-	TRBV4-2	CASSPSEASANEQYF	TGTGCCAGCAGCCCCTCCGAGGCTAGCGCCAACGAGCAGTACTTC
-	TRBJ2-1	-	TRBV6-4	CASSPGRGTVSDEQFF	TGTGCCAGCAGCCCCGGTAGGGGAACTGTCAGCGACGAGCAGTTCTTC
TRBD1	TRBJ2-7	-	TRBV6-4	CASKDPDRVNYEQYF	TGTGCCAGCAAAGACCCCGACAGGGTTAATTACGAGCAGTACTTC
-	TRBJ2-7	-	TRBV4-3	CASSQDLGGFYEQYF	TGCGCCAGCAGCCAAGATCTTGGGGGGTTCTACGAGCAGTACTTC
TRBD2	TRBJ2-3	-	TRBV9	CASSVDGRSTDTQYF	TGTGCCAGCAGCGTTGACGGGAGGAGCACAGATACGCAGTATTTT
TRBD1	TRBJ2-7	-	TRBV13	CASSWTGTGTYEQYF	TGTGCCAGCAGCTGGACCGGGACAGGAACCTACGAGCAGTACTTC
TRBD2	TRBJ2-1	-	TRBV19	CASSIGASGGNEQFF	TGTGCCAGTAGTATAGGGGCTAGCGGGGGGAATGAGCAGTTCTTC
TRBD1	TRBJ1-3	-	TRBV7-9	CASSLAWGQGVTGNTIYF	TGTGCCAGCAGCTTAGCGTGGGGACAGGGGGTGACTGGAAACACCATATATTTT
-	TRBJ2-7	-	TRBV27	CASSSFSSYEQYF	TGTGCCAGCAGTTCATTCTCCTCCTACGAGCAGTACTTC
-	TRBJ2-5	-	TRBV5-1	CASSPFQGRQETQYF	TGCGCCAGCAGCCCATTCCAGGGCCGACAAGAGACCCAGTACTTC
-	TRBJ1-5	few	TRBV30	CAWSQGQNQPQHF	TGTGCCTGGAGTCAAGGTCAAAATCAGCCCCAGCATTTT
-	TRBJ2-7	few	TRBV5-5	CASSPRGRGEAPYEQYF	TGTGCCAGCAGCCCCCGGGGACGAGGGGAGGCCCCCTACGAGCAGTACTTC
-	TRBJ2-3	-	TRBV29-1	CSVDGGSGDTQYF	TGCAGCGTTGACGGAGGGAGCGGGGATACGCAGTATTTT
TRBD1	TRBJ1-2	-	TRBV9	CASSANRDRVVDGYTF	TGTGCCAGCAGCGCGAACCGGGACAGGGTAGTCGATGGCTACACCTTC
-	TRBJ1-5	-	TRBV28	CASRRAYSNQPQHF	TGTGCCAGCCGGAGGGCTTATAGCAATCAGCCCCAGCATTTT
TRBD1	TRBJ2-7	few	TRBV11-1	CASSFGQGAAYEQYF	TGTGCCAGCAGCTTCGGACAGGGGGCGGCCTACGAGCAGTACTTC
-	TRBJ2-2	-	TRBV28	CASSLRANTGELFF	TGTGCCAGCAGTTTGAGGGCGAACACCGGGGAGCTGTTTTTT
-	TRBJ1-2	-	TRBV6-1	CASSELVGDPTYGYTF	TGTGCCAGCAGTGAACTCGTGGGCGATCCAACTTATGGCTACACCTTC
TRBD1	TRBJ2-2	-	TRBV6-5	CASSYRGPGELFF	TGTGCCAGCAGTTACAGGGGGCCGGGGGAGCTGTTTTTT
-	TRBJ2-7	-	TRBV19	CASRVKGFDYEQYF	TGTGCCAGTAGGGTAAAGGGATTCGACTACGAGCAGTACTTC
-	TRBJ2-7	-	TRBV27	CASSPIPAESYEQYF	TGTGCCAGCAGTCCTATCCCAGCGGAATCCTACGAGCAGTACTTC
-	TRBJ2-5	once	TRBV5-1	CASSLSTPDSSPETQYF	TGCGCCAGCAGCTTGTCCACACCCGACAGTTCTCCAGAGACCCAGTACTTC
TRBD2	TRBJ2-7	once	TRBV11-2	CASSSTSGSRNEQYF	TGTGCCAGCAGCTCGACTAGCGGGAGTAGAAATGAGCAGTACTTC
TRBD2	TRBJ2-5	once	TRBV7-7	CASLKTGLLSQETQYF	TGTGCTAGCTTAAAGACGGGACTACTGTCCCAAGAGACCCAGTACTTC
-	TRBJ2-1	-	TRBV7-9	CASSTGVVDNEQFF	TGTGCCAGCAGCACCGGGGTGGTCGACAATGAGCAGTTCTTC
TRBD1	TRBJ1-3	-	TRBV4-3	CASSQDMGQGGTGNTIYF	TGCGCCAGCAGCCAAGATATGGGACAGGGGGGTACTGGAAACACCATATATTTT
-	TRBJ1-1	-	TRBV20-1	CSARDLEGAFF	TGCAGTGCTAGAGATCTAGAGGGAGCTTTCTTT
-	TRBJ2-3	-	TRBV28	CASSLRLGTDTQYF	TGTGCCAGCAGTTTAAGGTTGGGCACAGATACGCAGTATTTT
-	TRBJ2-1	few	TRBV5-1	CASSDSSAVNLYNEQFF	TGCGCCAGCAGTGATAGTTCGGCAGTCAATTTATACAATGAGCAGTTCTTC
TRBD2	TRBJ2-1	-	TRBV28	CASSVPGLAYNEQFF	TGTGCCAGCAGTGTCCCGGGACTAGCCTACAATGAGCAGTTCTTC
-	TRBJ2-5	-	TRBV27	CATLVGETQYF	TGTGCCACACTGGTGGGGGAGACCCAGTACTTC
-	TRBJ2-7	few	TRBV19	CASSPGTPGNEQYF	TGTGCCAGTAGTCCGGGGACACCCGGCAACGAGCAGTACTTC
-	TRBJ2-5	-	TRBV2	CASRKALGELEETQYF	TGTGCCAGCAGGAAGGCACTCGGGGAGCTCGAAGAGACCCAGTACTTC
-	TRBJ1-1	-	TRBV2	CASSLSVNTEAFF	TGTGCCAGCAGCCTGTCAGTTAACACTGAAGCTTTCTTT